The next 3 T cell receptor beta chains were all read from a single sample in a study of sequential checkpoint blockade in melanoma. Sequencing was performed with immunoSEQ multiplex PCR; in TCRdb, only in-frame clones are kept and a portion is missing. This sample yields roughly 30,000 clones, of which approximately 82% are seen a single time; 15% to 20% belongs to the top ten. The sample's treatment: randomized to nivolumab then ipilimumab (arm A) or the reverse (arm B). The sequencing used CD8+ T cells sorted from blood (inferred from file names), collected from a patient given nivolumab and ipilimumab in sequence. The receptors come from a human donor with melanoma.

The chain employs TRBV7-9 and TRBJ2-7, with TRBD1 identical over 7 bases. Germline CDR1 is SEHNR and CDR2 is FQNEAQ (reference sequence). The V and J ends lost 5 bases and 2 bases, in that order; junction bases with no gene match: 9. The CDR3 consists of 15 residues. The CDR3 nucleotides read TGTGCCAGCAGCATGCAGGGACAGTCCCCCTACGAGCAGTACTTC. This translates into CASSMQGQSPYEQYF.

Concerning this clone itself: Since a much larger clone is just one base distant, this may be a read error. CDR3 in DNA: TGTGCCAGTAGTCAGAGACTAGCGGCTAGCCACGAGCAGTACTTC. Its protein is CASSQRLAASHEQYF. The J gene is TRBJ2-7, the V gene TRBV19, with 9 bases matching TRBD2. Germline values: CDR1 LNHDA, CDR2 SQIVND (reference sequence). This CDR3 is built from 15 residues. The J segment lost 5 bases and the V segment lost 5 bases, leaving 10 bases of the junction unmatched. The whole variable domain, remainder taken from reference TRBV19 and TRBJ2-7, is DGGITQSPKYLFRKEGQNVTLSCEQNLNHDAMYWYRQDPGQGLRLIYYSQIVNDFQKGDIAEGYSVSREKKESFPLTVTSAQKNPTAFYLCASSQRLAASHEQYFGPGTRLTVT.

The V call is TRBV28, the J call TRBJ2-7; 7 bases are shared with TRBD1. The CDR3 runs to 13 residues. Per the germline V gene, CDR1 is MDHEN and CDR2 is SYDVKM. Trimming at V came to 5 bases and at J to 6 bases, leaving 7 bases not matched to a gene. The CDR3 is CASSVQGQGEQYF. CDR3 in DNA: TGTGCCAGCAGTGTACAGGGGCAGGGCGAGCAGTACTTC.